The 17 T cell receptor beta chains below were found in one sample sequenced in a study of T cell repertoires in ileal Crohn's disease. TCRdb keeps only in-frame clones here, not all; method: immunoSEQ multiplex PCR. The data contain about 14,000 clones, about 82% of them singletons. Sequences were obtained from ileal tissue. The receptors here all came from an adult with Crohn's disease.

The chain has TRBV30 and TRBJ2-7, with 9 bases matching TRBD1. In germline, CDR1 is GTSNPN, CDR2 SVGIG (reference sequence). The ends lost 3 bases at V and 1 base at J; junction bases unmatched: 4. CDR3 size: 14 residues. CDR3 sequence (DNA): TGTGCCTGGAGCGCGGGACAGGGATCCTACGAGCAGTACTTC. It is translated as CAWSAGQGSYEQYF.

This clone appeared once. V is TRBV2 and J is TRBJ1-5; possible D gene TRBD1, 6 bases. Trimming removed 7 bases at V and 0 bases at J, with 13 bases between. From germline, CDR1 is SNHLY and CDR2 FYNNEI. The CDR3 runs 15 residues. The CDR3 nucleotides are TGTGCCAGCAACCGACAGGCCCTTAGCAATCAGCCCCAGCATTTT. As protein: CASNRQALSNQPQHF.

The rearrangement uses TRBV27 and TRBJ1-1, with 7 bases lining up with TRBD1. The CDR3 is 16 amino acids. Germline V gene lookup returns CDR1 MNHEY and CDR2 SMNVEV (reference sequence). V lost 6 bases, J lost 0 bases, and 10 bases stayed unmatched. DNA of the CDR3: TGTGCCAGCAGACGACTCATAGGGGGCATGAACACTGAAGCTTTCTTT. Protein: CASRRLIGGMNTEAFF.

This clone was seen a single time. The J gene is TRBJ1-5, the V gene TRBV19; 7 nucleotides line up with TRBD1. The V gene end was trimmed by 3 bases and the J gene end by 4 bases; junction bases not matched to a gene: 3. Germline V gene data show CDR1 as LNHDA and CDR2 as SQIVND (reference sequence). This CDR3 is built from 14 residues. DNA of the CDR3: TGTGCCAGTAGTATGAGGGGGCAGAATCAGCCCCAGCATTTT. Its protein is CASSMRGQNQPQHF.

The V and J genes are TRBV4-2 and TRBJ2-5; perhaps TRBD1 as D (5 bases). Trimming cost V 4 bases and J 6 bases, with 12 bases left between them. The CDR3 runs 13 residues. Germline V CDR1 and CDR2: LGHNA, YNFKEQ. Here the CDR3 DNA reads TGTGCCAGCAGCCTAGGGGTGGTAAAGACCCAGTACTTC. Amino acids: CASSLGVVKTQYF.

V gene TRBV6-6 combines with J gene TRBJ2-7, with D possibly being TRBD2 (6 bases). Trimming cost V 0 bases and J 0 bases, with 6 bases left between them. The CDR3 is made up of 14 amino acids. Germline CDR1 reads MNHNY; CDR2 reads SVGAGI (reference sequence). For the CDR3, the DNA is TGTGCCAGCAGTTACTCGGGGGGCTCCTACGAGCAGTACTTC. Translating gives CASSYSGGSYEQYF.

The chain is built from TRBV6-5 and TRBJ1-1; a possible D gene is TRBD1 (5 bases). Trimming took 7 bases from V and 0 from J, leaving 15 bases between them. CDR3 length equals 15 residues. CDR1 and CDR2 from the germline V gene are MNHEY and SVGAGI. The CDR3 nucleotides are TGTGCCAGCACTAGGATAGGGGCAGTGAACACTGAAGCTTTCTTT. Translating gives CASTRIGAVNTEAFF.

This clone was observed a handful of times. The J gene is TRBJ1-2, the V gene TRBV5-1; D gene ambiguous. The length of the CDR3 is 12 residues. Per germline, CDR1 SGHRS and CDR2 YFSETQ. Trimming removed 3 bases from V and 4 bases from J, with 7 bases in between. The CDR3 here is CASSSGFYGYTF. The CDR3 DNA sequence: TGCGCCAGCAGCTCGGGTTTCTATGGCTACACCTTC.

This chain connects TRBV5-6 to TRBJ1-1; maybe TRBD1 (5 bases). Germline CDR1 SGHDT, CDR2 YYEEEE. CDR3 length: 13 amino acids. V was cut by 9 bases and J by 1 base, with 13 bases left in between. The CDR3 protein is CATRRGENTEAFF. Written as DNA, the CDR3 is TGTGCCACCCGCCGGGGGGAGAACACTGAAGCTTTCTTT.

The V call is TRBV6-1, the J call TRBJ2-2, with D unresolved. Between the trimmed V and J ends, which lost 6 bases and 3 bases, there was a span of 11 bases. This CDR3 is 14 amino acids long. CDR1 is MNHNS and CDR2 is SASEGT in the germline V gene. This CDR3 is CASSQLRYTGELFF. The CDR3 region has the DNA TGTGCCAGCAGCCAACTAAGGTACACCGGGGAGCTGTTTTTT.

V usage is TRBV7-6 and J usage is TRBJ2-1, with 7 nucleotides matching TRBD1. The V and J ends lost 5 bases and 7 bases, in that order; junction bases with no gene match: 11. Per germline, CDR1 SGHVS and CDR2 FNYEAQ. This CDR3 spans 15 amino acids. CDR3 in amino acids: CASSLIGTDKNEQFF. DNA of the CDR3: TGTGCCAGCAGCCTTATAGGGACAGACAAAAATGAGCAGTTCTTC.

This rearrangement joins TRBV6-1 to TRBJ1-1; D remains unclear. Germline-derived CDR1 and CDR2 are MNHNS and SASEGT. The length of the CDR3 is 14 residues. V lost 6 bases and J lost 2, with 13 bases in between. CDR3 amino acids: CASSSVGDNTEAFF. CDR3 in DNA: TGTGCCAGCAGCTCCGTAGGAGATAACACTGAAGCTTTCTTT.

The CDR3 nucleotides are TGTGCCAGCAGCTTGCACTGGAACACTGAAGCTTTCTTT. This codes for CASSLHWNTEAFF. This chain connects TRBV5-5 to TRBJ1-1; D remains unclear. The V end lost 1 base, the J end lost 1 base, and 5 bases lay between the germline ends. The germline CDR1 and CDR2 sequences are SGHKS and YYEKEE (reference sequence). The CDR3 covers 13 residues.

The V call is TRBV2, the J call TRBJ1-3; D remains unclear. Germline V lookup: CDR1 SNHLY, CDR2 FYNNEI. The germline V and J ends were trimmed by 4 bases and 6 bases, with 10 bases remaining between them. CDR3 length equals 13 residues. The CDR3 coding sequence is TGTGCCAGCAGTGGACACAGTATAAACACCATATATTTT. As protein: CASSGHSINTIYF.

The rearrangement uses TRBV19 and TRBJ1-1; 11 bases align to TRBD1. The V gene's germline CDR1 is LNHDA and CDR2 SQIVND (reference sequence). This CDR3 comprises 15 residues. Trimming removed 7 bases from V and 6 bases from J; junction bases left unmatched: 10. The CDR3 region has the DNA TGTGCCAGTATGGACAGGGGGCGCGGGTACGCTGAAGCTTTCTTT. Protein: CASMDRGRGYAEAFF.

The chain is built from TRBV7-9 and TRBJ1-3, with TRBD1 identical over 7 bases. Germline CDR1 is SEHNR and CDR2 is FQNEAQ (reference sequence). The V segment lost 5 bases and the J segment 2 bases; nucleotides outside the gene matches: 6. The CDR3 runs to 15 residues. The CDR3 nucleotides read TGTGCCAGCAGCCCTTCAGGGGGGACTGGAAACACCATATATTTT. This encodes CASSPSGGTGNTIYF.

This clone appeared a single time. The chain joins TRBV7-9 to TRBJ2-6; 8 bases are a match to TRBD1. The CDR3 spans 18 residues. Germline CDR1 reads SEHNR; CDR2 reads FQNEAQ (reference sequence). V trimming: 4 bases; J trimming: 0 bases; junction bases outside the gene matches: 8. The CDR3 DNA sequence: TGTGCCAGCAGCTCCGGTGGGACAGGATACTCTGGGGCCAACGTCCTGACTTTC. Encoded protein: CASSSGGTGYSGANVLTF.